This T cell receptor (beta chain) was captured by sequencing in a study of cytomegalovirus exposure and HLA in healthy donors. Study-level information: Around 80 million unique TCR sequences came from HLA-typed donors in an early release. The study's findings and limits: Common viral pathogens (according to a later analysis) appeared linked to several of the most significant clusters. About 90% or about 30% of the time was how often most TCR beta V segments were productive, according to an earlier analysis.

The PCR was carried out with 60 Vbeta primers and 13 Jbeta primers. TCRdb's copy holds only in-frame clones and misses some; the assay was immunoSEQ multiplex PCR. The sample has roughly 100,000 clones, roughly 70% seen once. This clone turned up a few times. Its antigen is unknown. CDR1 and CDR2 (germline): MDHEN, SYDVKM. V shed 5 bases, J shed 4 bases, and the junction held 7 bases outside the gene matches. CDR3 length: 14 amino acids. The chain couples TRBV28 to TRBJ1-1, with TRBD1 identical over 7 bases. This clonotype was sampled from a man in his forties or fifties in good health and CMV-seronegative. Sequencing was carried out using PBMCs. CDR3 sequence: CASSRDSKVTEAFF. The CDR3 DNA reads TGTGCCAGCAGTCGGGACAGCAAAGTCACTGAAGCTTTCTTT.